This TCR beta chain was recorded in a study of T cell responses to AZD1222 COVID-19 vaccine. The data were produced by immunoSEQ multiplex PCR, yet TCRdb's version contains in-frame clones alone and is incomplete. Seen here are about 130,000 clones, about nine tenths observed once, and the top ten hold around 1.1%. The V gene's germline CDR1 is SGHTA and CDR2 FQGNSA. The CDR3 is 11 amino acids. V lost 5 bases, J lost 10 bases, and 9 bases lay in between. The TCR sequence derives from an adult who received the AZD1222 COVID-19 vaccine. The sequencing used peripheral blood, collected 28 days after the second AZD1222 dose. The chain uses TRBV7-2 and TRBJ2-1; a possible D gene is TRBD1 (5 bases). Here the CDR3 reads CASSTHREQFF. CDR3 sequence (DNA): TGTGCCAGCAGCACGCACAGGGAGCAGTTCTTC.